This T cell receptor beta chain comes out of a study of T cells in Graves' hyperthyroidism and ophthalmopathy (dated by TCRdb to between 2019 and 2020). With regard to the full study: Peripheral blood was collected at initial diagnosis, before any treatment. A discovery cohort of about 100 patients, 43 with Graves' ophthalmopathy and approximately 55 with stable Graves' hyperthyroidism, was used to find distinguishing TCR V-J signatures. Prospective prediction of ophthalmopathy was tested in an independent validation cohort of some 20 hyperthyroidism patients and around 16 patients who later progressed to ophthalmopathy. The 100 discovery patients were randomly split 7:3 into training and test sets. Thyroid tissue and blood T-cell repertoires from about six Graves' hyperthyroidism patients were also compared in the study. Once sampling was done, hyperthyroidism patients were given methimazole at a starting dose of 30 mg daily, whereas ophthalmopathy patients were given high-dose intravenous methylprednisolone. TCR Vbeta CDR3 sequencing of around 130 peripheral blood samples (over 40 ophthalmopathy, 75 to 80 hyperthyroidism and roughly 17 progressor patients) is reported in the paper.

The table lists this clonotype with many counts. The antigen it binds to is not known. No qualities accompany the bases; no much larger clone lies one base away. Amplification of TCR beta CDR3 regions was carried out from RNA transcripts. The TCR CDR3 was subjected to a first round of RT-PCR using the HTBI primer set and the Qiagen OneStep RT-PCR kit. Libraries were constructed in a second round of multiplex PCR, after which size selection and purification were performed. Sequencing of the libraries was done on an Illumina HiSeq2000 using paired-end 100 bp reads. The source study handled its data this way. SOAPnuke was used to process the raw data, throwing out any read that contained adapters or uncalled bases, had a mean Phred below 15, or lacked an exact constant-primer or identifier match. High-quality paired reads were merged using COPE v1.2.5, and each unique nucleotide sequence was defined as a clonotype. MiTCR v1.1 was used to align the clonotypes against IMGT TRBV, TRBD and TRBJ reference segments. Only V-J combinations with frequency above 0.0001, covering about 99% of repertoires, were analysed. A TCS score was defined as the ratio of F50 (clonal expansion) to E x V (chaos), with BLOSUM62-based TCRdist applied between CDR3 peptides within each V-J. Welch's t-statistics and random forest reduced approximately 520 V-J features to 10 to 15, which were used in a naive Bayes classifier (R e1071). TCRdb reprocessed the public reads (quality trimming at Q25 with fastp, clone calling with MiXCR) and kept in-frame beta chains. For every CDR3 protein sequence, its rows merge into one entry that carries the most common genes and DNA. The authors' filters were not applied to this entry. The sample table records nearly 110,000 distinct CDR3 sequences; roughly 15% of these occur just once. The top ten constitute about 40% of the sample.

The CDR3 covers 17 residues, taking in both the cysteine and the phenylalanine. CDR3 DNA is the only sequence kept; it has 51 bases, read in frame from the first base. A distance of 20 bases separates the germline ends of V and J, which lose 2 bases and 7 bases respectively. According to the germline V gene (reference sequence), CDR1 reads SGHAT and CDR2 reads FQDESV. A patient counted as having stable Graves' hyperthyroidism if no progression to ophthalmopathy occurred over 18 months of follow-up. Hyperthyroidism patients were newly diagnosed, with disease duration under 2 months, and aged 18 to 65 years. Patients with uncontrolled infections, other autoimmune diseases, pregnancy or lactation were excluded. Diagnoses relied on clinical symptoms, serum thyroxine and TRAb, thyroid ultrasound and orbital computed tomography. PBMCs were separated from over 9 ml of fresh peripheral blood using Ficoll-Paque density gradient centrifugation. Total RNA was extracted using Trizol reagent, and RNA quality was assessed on an Agilent 2100 Bioanalyzer.

Results and caveats for the whole study, not just this receptor: No statistical method was used to set the sample size in advance, and investigators knew the group allocation. A model built on a 13 V-J signature distinguished ophthalmopathy from stable hyperthyroidism, reaching about 88% sensitivity and about 81% specificity in cross-validation and 80%/75% in testing. Blood samples also contained most of the expanded thyroid clonotypes (frequency above 0.001), which suggests that blood repertoires may reflect thyroid immune responses. During validation, the model predicted progression to ophthalmopathy a median of about 5.9 months ahead of onset, with around 70% sensitivity and less than 85% specificity.

This chain is built from TRBV11-1 and TRBJ2-2; 6 matching bases give a weak D call of TRBD2. The receptor comes from a woman aged 45-65 years with Graves' hyperthyroidism. Sequencing was done on a sample of blood. The CDR3 in this case is CASSLWKGGSSLGELFF. The nucleotide sequence reads as follows: TGTGCCAGCAGCTTATGGAAGGGAGGTAGTAGTCTCGGGGAGCTGTTTTTT.